These 27 T cell receptor beta chains were all obtained from the same sample, sequenced in a study of T cell responses to AZD1222 COVID-19 vaccine. Sequenced by immunoSEQ multiplex PCR; TCRdb stores in-frame clones only, minus some. The table lists 90,000 to 130,000 clones, approximately 94% of them singletons. Sequencing was performed on peripheral blood, taken 28 days after the second AZD1222 dose. These receptor sequences come from an adult who received the AZD1222 COVID-19 vaccine.

The chain has TRBV6-1 and TRBJ2-7; 10 bases agree with TRBD2. CDR1 is MNHNS and CDR2 is SASEGT in the germline V gene. V gave up 4 bases and J gave up 2 bases; unmatched junction bases: 8. The CDR3 consists of 16 residues. The CDR3 coding sequence is TGTGCCAGCAGTGCCCTTAAAGCGGGGGGGCCCTACGAGCAGTACTTC. Amino acids: CASSALKAGGPYEQYF.

The rearrangement uses TRBV6-5 and TRBJ2-3; D not resolved. There are 14 residues in the CDR3. Germline CDR1 reads MNHEY; CDR2 reads SVGAGI. The V end was cut by 5 bases, the J end by 0 bases, with 9 bases between. The CDR3 coding sequence is TGTGCCAGCAGTCGGCCTTTTAGCACAGATACGCAGTATTTT. Protein: CASSRPFSTDTQYF.

The chain links TRBV5-1 to TRBJ2-5; 8 bases are shared with TRBD2. The length of the CDR3 is 17 residues. CDR1 is SGHRS, CDR2 YFSETQ, per germline. Losses at the gene ends were 0 bases for V and 3 bases for J; bases not matched to a gene: 10. CDR3 in DNA: TGCGCCAGCAGCTTGGGCCCCGCCGGAGCGGGGGAAGAGACCCAGTACTTC. This codes for CASSLGPAGAGEETQYF.

This clone was detected only a few times. V usage is TRBV5-1 and J usage is TRBJ1-6; D is unclear. Trimming cost V 2 bases and J 9 bases, with 12 bases left between them. Germline loops: CDR1 SGHRS, CDR2 YFSETQ. The CDR3 is 14 residues long. In DNA form, the CDR3 reads TGCGCCAGCAGCTTTGTCGGAGATTTTTCACCCCTCCACTTT. It specifies CASSFVGDFSPLHF.

The genes are TRBV5-4 and TRBJ2-7, with a weak D call TRBD1 (5 bases). The CDR3 is 14 residues long. V was pared by 4 bases and J by 2 bases, with 13 bases between. From germline, CDR1 is SGHNT and CDR2 YYREEE (reference sequence). CDR3: CASSRGNEAYEQYF. CDR3 in DNA: TGTGCCAGCAGCAGGGGTAATGAGGCCTACGAGCAGTACTTC.

The chain recombines TRBV18 with TRBJ1-4; D call uncertain. V was pared by 2 bases and J by 5 bases, with 9 bases between. CDR1 is KGHSH, CDR2 LQKENI, per germline. CDR3 length: 14 residues. CDR3 residues: CASSPRGGNEKLFF. The CDR3 nucleotides are TGTGCCAGCTCACCAAGAGGAGGGAATGAAAAACTGTTTTTT.

The V gene is TRBV7-6, the J gene TRBJ1-1, with a weak D call TRBD1 (5 bases). V lost 0 bases to trimming and J lost 0 bases, with 8 bases between them. CDR1 SGHVS and CDR2 FNYEAQ come from the germline V gene. CDR3 length: 15 amino acids. As DNA, the CDR3 is TGTGCCAGCAGCTTAGCTCCGGGACTGAACACTGAAGCTTTCTTT. It codes for CASSLAPGLNTEAFF.

The rearrangement uses TRBV10-1 and TRBJ1-2; D unresolved. The CDR3 runs to 13 residues. V lost 0 bases and J 8 bases, leaving 10 bases between the germline ends. Germline V gene sequence: CDR1 WNHNN, CDR2 SYGVQD (reference sequence). The CDR3 loop is CASSESAEGGYTF. For the CDR3, the DNA is TGCGCCAGCAGTGAGTCGGCGGAGGGCGGCTACACCTTC.

J is TRBJ1-5 and V is TRBV19; TRBD1 aligns across 7 bases. This CDR3 spans 15 amino acids. Germline-derived CDR1 and CDR2 are LNHDA and SQIVND (reference sequence). The V and J ends lost 6 bases and 6 bases, in that order; junction bases with no gene match: 11. The CDR3 is CASSQRQGLVQPQHF. The CDR3 DNA follows: TGTGCCAGTAGCCAAAGACAGGGTTTGGTTCAGCCCCAGCATTTT.

The chain has TRBV4-2 and TRBJ1-1; D gene unclear. The germline V gene encodes CDR1 LGHNA and CDR2 YNFKEQ. Deletions cut 0 bases from V and 5 bases from J, with 13 bases between. The CDR3 spans 15 residues. In nucleotides, the CDR3 is TGTGCCAGCAGCCAAGACTGGGGAGTGAGGACTGAAGCTTTCTTT. As protein: CASSQDWGVRTEAFF.

This chain links TRBV6-5 with TRBJ1-3; no firm D call. The germline V gene has CDR1 MNHEY and CDR2 SVGAGI. The germline V and J ends were trimmed by 10 bases and 0 bases, with 13 bases remaining between them. This CDR3 comprises 14 residues. CDR3 protein: CATKSQNSGNTIYF. In DNA form, the CDR3 reads TGTGCCACCAAAAGTCAGAACTCTGGAAACACCATATATTTT.

The chain combines TRBV15 with TRBJ2-3; 7 nucleotides agree with TRBD2. The length of the CDR3 is 13 residues. V gave up 8 bases and J gave up 7 bases; unmatched junction bases: 9. The germline gives CDR1 LNHNV, CDR2 YYDKDF (reference sequence). Here the CDR3 reads CATGDGGRNTQYF. The CDR3 DNA reads as TGTGCCACCGGAGACGGGGGGAGAAATACGCAGTATTTT. The whole variable domain, remainder taken from reference TRBV15 and TRBJ2-3, is DAMVIQNPRYQVTQFGKPVTLSCSQTLNHNVMYWYQQKSSQAPKLLFHYYDKDFNNEADTPDNFQSRRPNTSFCFLDIRSPGLGDTAMYLCATGDGGRNTQYFGPGTRLTVL.

The chain has TRBV27 and TRBJ2-7; no clear D gene. Trimming removed 5 bases at V and 6 bases at J, with 17 bases between. Per the germline V gene, CDR1 is MNHEY and CDR2 is SMNVEV (reference sequence). The length of the CDR3 is 14 residues. CDR3 DNA sequence: TGTGCCAGCAGTCTCCTAACCGGAGATACCGAGCAGTACTTC. Translated, it gives CASSLLTGDTEQYF.

This clone was seen a single time. The chain carries TRBV18 and TRBJ2-7; possibly TRBD2 for D (5 bases). This CDR3 region has 13 residues. Trimming pared 3 bases from V and 5 bases from J, leaving 11 bases between. The V gene's germline CDR1 is KGHSH and CDR2 LQKENI. The CDR3 spells CASSPMDGDEQYF. As DNA, the CDR3 is TGTGCCAGCTCACCGATGGACGGGGACGAGCAGTACTTC.

The chain carries TRBV5-1 and TRBJ2-7, with 7 bases fitting TRBD1. The CDR3 is 13 amino acids. Germline CDR1 and CDR2: SGHRS and YFSETQ. J was trimmed by 6 bases and V by 0 bases; bases with no gene match: 3. The CDR3 spells CASSLGDRVEQYF. CDR3 DNA: TGCGCCAGCAGCTTGGGGGACAGAGTCGAGCAGTACTTC.

The rearrangement joins TRBV13 to TRBJ2-7; TRBD1 matches 7 bases. The CDR3 loop spans 14 amino acids. Germline values: CDR1 PRHDT, CDR2 FYEKMQ (reference sequence). V dropped 4 bases and J dropped 4; count of bases not matched to a gene: 7. The CDR3 nucleotides read TGTGCCAGCAGCTCCCGGGACAGAAGTTACGAGCAGTACTTC. Its protein is CASSSRDRSYEQYF.

Note on this clone: One end of the junction is discordant with germline, which a read error may explain. The chain uses TRBV18 and TRBJ2-5, with 11 bases identical to TRBD2. CDR1 and CDR2 (germline): KGHSH, LQKENI. There are 14 residues in the CDR3. Here the CDR3 DNA reads TGTGCCAGCTCGCCACTAGCGGGAGAAGAGACCCAGTACTTC. Translated: CASSPLAGEETQYF.

This clone was recorded only once. The V and J genes are TRBV9 and TRBJ2-2; D might be TRBD1 (6 bases). Germline V CDR1 and CDR2: SGDLS, YYNGEE. Trimming took 0 bases from V and 4 from J, leaving 10 bases between them. The length of the CDR3 is 15 residues. CDR3 in DNA: TGTGCCAGCAGCGTAGGGACAGCTAGCACCGGGGAGCTGTTTTTT. As protein: CASSVGTASTGELFF.

The chain is built from TRBV27 and TRBJ1-2, with TRBD1 matching 7 bases. Germline trimming cut 8 bases from V and 8 bases from J; bases unmatched to any gene: 14. Germline V lookup: CDR1 MNHEY, CDR2 SMNVEV (reference sequence). The CDR3 consists of 14 residues. The DNA of the CDR3 is TGTGCCAGCCGGAGCGGGACAGAACTTTGGGGCTACACCTTC. Its protein product is CASRSGTELWGYTF.

This chain connects TRBV20-1 to TRBJ1-2; no definite D call. This CDR3 is built from 11 residues. Trimming left V 0 bases short and J 8 bases short, with 7 bases between. In germline, CDR1 is DFQATT, CDR2 SNEGSKA (reference sequence). The chain's CDR3 is CSARDLGGYTF. The CDR3 nucleotides are TGCAGTGCTAGAGATCTCGGGGGCTACACCTTC.

The CDR3 bases are TGTGCCAGCAGAAAGGGGTTTGGAAACACCATATATTTT. Protein product: CASRKGFGNTIYF. This sequence joins TRBV6-5 and TRBJ1-3; possible D gene TRBD1, 5 bases. CDR3 length: 13 residues. Germline V gives CDR1 MNHEY, CDR2 SVGAGI. Trimming took off 6 bases at V and 3 bases at J, with 9 bases between the two ends.

The genes are TRBV6-5 and TRBJ1-2; D is perhaps TRBD1 (6 bases). The CDR3 runs to 13 residues. Germline lookup yields CDR1 MNHEY and CDR2 SVGAGI. V was cut by 7 bases and J by 6 bases, with 15 bases left in between. DNA of the CDR3: TGTGCCAGCATCCGAGGGGGGTCCGATGGCTACACCTTC. The encoded protein is CASIRGGSDGYTF.

The chain joins TRBV6-5 to TRBJ1-1; no clear D gene. The V end was cut by 6 bases, the J end by 1 base, with 9 bases between. The CDR3 runs to 13 residues. Germline loops: CDR1 MNHEY, CDR2 SVGAGI. The chain's CDR3 is CASSDTKNTEAFF. CDR3 coding DNA: TGTGCCAGCAGCGATACAAAGAACACTGAAGCTTTCTTT.

The chain uses TRBV25-1 and TRBJ1-1, with TRBD1 matching over 8 bases. CDR3 size: 15 residues. J lost 3 bases, V lost 7 bases, and 10 bases had no gene match. Germline CDR1 and CDR2: MGHDK and SYGVNS. DNA of the CDR3: TGTGCCAGCACACCAAACCAGGGGGCTTACACTGAAGCTTTCTTT. As protein: CASTPNQGAYTEAFF.

The chain couples TRBV6-6 to TRBJ2-5; D remains unclear. This CDR3 spans 12 amino acids. Per germline, CDR1 MNHNY and CDR2 SVGAGI (reference sequence). The V gene lost 5 bases and the J gene lost 3 bases, with 7 bases spanning the gap. DNA of the CDR3: TGTGCCAGCAGTGGCCGCAAAGAGACCCAGTACTTC. Amino acid sequence: CASSGRKETQYF.

A few counts support this clone. This chain links TRBV3-1 (or the pseudogene TRBV3-2) with TRBJ2-1; 15 nucleotides agree with TRBD2. There are 19 residues in the CDR3. V trimming: 5 bases; J trimming: 0 bases; junction bases outside the gene matches: 8. Germline CDR1 and CDR2: LGHDT and YNNKEL (reference sequence). The DNA for the CDR3 is TGTGCCAGCAGCTCTCTCGGGACTAGCGGGAGGAGCTCCTACAATGAGCAGTTCTTC. Amino acid sequence: CASSSLGTSGRSSYNEQFF.

The chain combines TRBV6-5 with TRBJ1-2; 8 bases are shared with TRBD1. Germline V gene data show CDR1 as MNHEY and CDR2 as SVGAGI. The CDR3 spans 13 residues. J gave up 8 bases and V 4 bases, and 6 bases lay outside the gene matches. The DNA for the CDR3 is TGTGCCAGCAGTTCGCAGGGGGCTGGGGGCTACACCTTC. As protein: CASSSQGAGGYTF.